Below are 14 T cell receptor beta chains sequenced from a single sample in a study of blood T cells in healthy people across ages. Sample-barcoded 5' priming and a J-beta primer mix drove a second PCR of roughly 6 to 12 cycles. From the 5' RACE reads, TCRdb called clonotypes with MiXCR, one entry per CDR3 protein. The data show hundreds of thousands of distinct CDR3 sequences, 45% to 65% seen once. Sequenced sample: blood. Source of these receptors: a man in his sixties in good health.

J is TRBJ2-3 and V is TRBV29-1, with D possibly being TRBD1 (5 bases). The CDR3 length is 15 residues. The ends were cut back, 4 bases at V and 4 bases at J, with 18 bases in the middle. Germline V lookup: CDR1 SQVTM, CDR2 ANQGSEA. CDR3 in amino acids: CSVVKTDSVADTQYF. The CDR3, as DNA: TGCAGCGTTGTTAAGACAGATTCCGTCGCAGATACGCAGTATTTT.

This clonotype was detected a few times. The CDR3 region is CASSQKTGSNSPLHF. As DNA, the CDR3 is TGCGCCAGCAGCCAGAAGACAGGATCTAATTCACCCCTCCACTTT. The chain couples TRBV4-1 to TRBJ1-6; TRBD1 might be the D (6 bases). The CDR3 has 15 amino acids. V gave up 3 bases and J gave up 6 bases, with 12 bases separating them. Germline V gene lookup returns CDR1 MGHRA and CDR2 YSYEKL.

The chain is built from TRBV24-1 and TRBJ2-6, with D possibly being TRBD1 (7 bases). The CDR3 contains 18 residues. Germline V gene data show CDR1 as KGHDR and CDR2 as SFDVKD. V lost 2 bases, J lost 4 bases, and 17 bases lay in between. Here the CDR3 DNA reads TGTGCCACCAGTGATTCGGGCAGGGGGGCGCGCGGGGCCAACGTCCTGACTTTC. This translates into CATSDSGRGARGANVLTF.

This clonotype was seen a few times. The chain's CDR3 is CASSLRQSSYEQYF. CDR3 coding DNA: TGTGCCAGCAGTTTACGACAGAGCTCCTACGAGCAGTACTTC. The V gene is TRBV12-3 or TRBV12-4, the J gene TRBJ2-7; D is perhaps TRBD1 (5 bases). The CDR3 runs to 14 residues. The V gene lost 2 bases and the J gene lost 0 bases, with 8 bases spanning the gap.

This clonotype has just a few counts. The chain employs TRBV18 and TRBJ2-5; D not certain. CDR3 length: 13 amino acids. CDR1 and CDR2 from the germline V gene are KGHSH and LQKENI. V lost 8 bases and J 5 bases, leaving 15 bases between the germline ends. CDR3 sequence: CASSPAGSETQYF. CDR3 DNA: TGTGCCAGCAGTCCCGCCGGAAGCGAGACCCAGTACTTC.

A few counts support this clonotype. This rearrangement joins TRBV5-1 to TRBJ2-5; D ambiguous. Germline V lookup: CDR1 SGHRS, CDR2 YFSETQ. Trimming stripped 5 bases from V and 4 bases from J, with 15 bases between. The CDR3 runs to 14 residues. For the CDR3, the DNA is TGCGCCAGCAGAAAGGCCCCACCCTCAGAGACCCAGTACTTC. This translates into CASRKAPPSETQYF. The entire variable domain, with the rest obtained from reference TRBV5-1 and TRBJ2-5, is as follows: KAGVTQTPRYLIKTRGQQVTLSCSPISGHRSVSWYQQTPGQGLQFLFEYFSETQRNKGNFPGRFSGRQFSNSRSEMNVSTLELGDSALYLCASRKAPPSETQYFGPGTRLLVL.

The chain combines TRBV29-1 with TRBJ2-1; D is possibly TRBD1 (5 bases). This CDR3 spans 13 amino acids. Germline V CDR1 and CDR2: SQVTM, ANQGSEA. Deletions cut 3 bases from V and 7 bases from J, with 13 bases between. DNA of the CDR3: TGCAGCGTTGAGGGGCAGGGCGAGAATGAGCAGTTCTTC. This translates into CSVEGQGENEQFF.

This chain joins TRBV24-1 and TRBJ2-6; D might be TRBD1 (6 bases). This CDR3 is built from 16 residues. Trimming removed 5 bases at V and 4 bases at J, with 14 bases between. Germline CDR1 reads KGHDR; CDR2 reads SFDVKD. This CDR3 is CATSAKSGVGANVLTF. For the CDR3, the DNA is TGTGCCACCAGTGCCAAATCAGGGGTGGGGGCCAACGTCCTGACTTTC.

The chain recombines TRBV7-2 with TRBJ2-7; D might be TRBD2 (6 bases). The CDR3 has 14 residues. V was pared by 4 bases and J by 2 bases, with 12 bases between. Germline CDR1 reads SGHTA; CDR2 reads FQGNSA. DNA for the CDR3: TGTGCCAGCAGCTCGACTAGAGGTCCCTACGAGCAGTACTTC. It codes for CASSSTRGPYEQYF.

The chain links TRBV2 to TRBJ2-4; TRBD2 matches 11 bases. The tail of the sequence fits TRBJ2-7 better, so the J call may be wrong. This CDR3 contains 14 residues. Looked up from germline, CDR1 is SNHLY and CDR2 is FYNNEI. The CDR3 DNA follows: TGTGCCAGCCGTGCTAGCGGGGGGTACTACGAGCAGTACTTC. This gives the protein CASRASGGYYEQYF.

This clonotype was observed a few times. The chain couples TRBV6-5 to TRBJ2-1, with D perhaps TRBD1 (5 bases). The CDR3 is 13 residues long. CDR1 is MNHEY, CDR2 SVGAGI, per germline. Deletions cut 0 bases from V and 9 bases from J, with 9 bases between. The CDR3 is CASSYSVRAEQFF. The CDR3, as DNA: TGTGCCAGCAGTTACTCAGTCAGGGCTGAGCAGTTCTTC.

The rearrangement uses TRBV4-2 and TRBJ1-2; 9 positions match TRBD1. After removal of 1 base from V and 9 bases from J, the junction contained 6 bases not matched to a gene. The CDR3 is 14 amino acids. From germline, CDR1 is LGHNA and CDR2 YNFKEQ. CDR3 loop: CASSQVDRGASYTF. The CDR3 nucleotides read TGTGCCAGCAGCCAAGTCGACAGGGGGGCAAGCTACACCTTC.

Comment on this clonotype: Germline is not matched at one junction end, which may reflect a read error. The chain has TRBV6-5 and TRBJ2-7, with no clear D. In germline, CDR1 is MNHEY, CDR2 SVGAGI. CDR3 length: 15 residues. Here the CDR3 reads CASSYSPGSSYEEYF. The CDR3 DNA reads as TGTGCCAGCAGTTACTCCCCCGGGTCCTCCTACGAGGAGTACTTC.

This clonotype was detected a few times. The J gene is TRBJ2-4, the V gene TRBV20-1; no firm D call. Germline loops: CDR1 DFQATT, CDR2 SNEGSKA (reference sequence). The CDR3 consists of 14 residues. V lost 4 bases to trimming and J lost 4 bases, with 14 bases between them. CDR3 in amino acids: CSAKNRVLKNIQYF. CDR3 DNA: TGCAGTGCTAAAAACCGGGTCCTAAAAAACATTCAGTACTTC.